This TCR beta chain was captured by sequencing in a study of blood T cell repertoires in COVID-19. The assay was immunoSEQ multiplex PCR, and TCRdb's table has in-frame clones only and misses some. The data hold under 95,000 clones, with approximately 93% observed a single time. Seattle patient enrollment occurred during active infection, with longitudinal follow-up thereafter. The sequencing sample was made of peripheral blood. The clonotype originates from a man aged 45-65 years with COVID-19, enrolled during active disease.

The CDR3 here is CASSVPGQGTGANVLTF. The CDR3 DNA reads TGTGCCAGCAGTGTCCCGGGACAGGGGACCGGGGCCAACGTCCTGACTTTC. The V gene is TRBV7-3, the J gene TRBJ2-6; 10 bases are shared with TRBD1. This CDR3 contains 17 residues. Looked up from germline, CDR1 is SGHTA and CDR2 is FQGTGA. V was pared by 6 bases and J by 4 bases, with 9 bases of the junction left unmatched.